These T cell receptor beta chains were read from a single sample in a study of blood T cell repertoires in COVID-19. Assay used: immunoSEQ multiplex PCR; TCRdb lists only in-frame clones, some missing. The sample includes 150,000 to 200,000 clones, around 85% seen only once; the top ten take roughly 9.8%. Sequenced material: peripheral blood. These receptors originate from a woman of 80 years or more with acute or convalescent COVID-19. Each CDR3 is given with its conserved first and last residue. The order of the fields is clone size, D gene, J gene, V gene, CDR3 DNA, CDR3 protein. D genes are given only for firm matches. Rows may omit the clone size; those that give it use once, few, many or a size class.

NA | NA | TRBJ1-5 | TRBV4-1 | TGCGCCAGCAGCCAAGAGCACAGGGTTAATCAGCCCCAGCATTTT | CASSQEHRVNQPQHF
NA | NA | TRBJ1-1 | TRBV21-1 | TGTGCCAGCAGCAGGACAGAAAAGGGCACCAACACTGAAGCTTTCTTT | CASSRTEKGTNTEAFF
NA | TRBD1 | TRBJ1-1 | TRBV18 | TGTGCCAGCTCACCCCAGGGGGCCGGTGAAGCTTTCTTT | CASSPQGAGEAFF
NA | NA | TRBJ1-1 | TRBV7-8 | TGTGCCAGCAGCTTAGATCAGGGCTTCATGAACACTGAAGCTTTCTTT | CASSLDQGFMNTEAFF
once | TRBD1 | TRBJ1-2 | TRBV7-2 | TGTGCCAGCAGCCCCTCGGGACAGGGCTCTGGCTACACCTTC | CASSPSGQGSGYTF
NA | NA | TRBJ2-2 | TRBV7-2 | TGTGCCAGCAGCTTAAACAGGGTGAACACCGGGGAGCTGTTTTTT | CASSLNRVNTGELFF
NA | NA | TRBJ1-2 | TRBV4-3 | TGCGCCAGCAGCCAAGATTTAGGGGTTGGCGGCTACACCTTC | CASSQDLGVGGYTF
NA | TRBD2 | TRBJ2-7 | TRBV11-3 | TGTGCCAGCAGCCCCGTGGGCGGGGGTCCAAAATACTTC | CASSPVGGGPKYF
NA | NA | TRBJ1-2 | TRBV19 | TGTGCCAGTACTAGGGGTAGTCGAGGCTATGGCTACACCTTC | CASTRGSRGYGYTF
NA | TRBD1 | TRBJ1-5 | TRBV2 | TGTGCCAGCAGTCCACAGGGGAGCAATCAGCCCCAGCATTTT | CASSPQGSNQPQHF
NA | NA | TRBJ1-5 | TRBV5-1 | TGCGCCAGCAGCCTCAGTGATCCCAGTCAGCCCCAGCATTTT | CASSLSDPSQPQHF
NA | TRBD1 | TRBJ1-4 | TRBV3-1/TRBV3-2 | TGTGCCAGCAGCTTCAGGGGGCGCCAGGAAAAACTGTTTTTT | CASSFRGRQEKLFF
NA | NA | TRBJ1-5 | TRBV6-1 | TGTGCCAGCAGTGACATATGGGCCAGCAATCAGCCCCAGCATTTT | CASSDIWASNQPQHF
NA | TRBD1 | TRBJ1-2 | TRBV29-1 | TGCAGCGTTGAAACCCGGGGGACAGGGATGAGTGGCTACACCTTC | CSVETRGTGMSGYTF
NA | NA | TRBJ2-5 | TRBV9 | TGTGCCAGCAGCGTAGACGGGGGGACCCAGTACTTC | CASSVDGGTQYF
once | NA | TRBJ2-5 | TRBV5-1 | TGCGCCAGCAGCTTAGCCCAAGAGACCCAGTACTTC | CASSLAQETQYF
NA | NA | TRBJ1-3 | TRBV10-3 | TGTGCCATCAGTGAGTCTATAAAGCGGGGGGCGGCTTCGCCGCTCTGGGACGGAAACACCATATATTTT | CAISESIKRGAASPLWDGNTIYF
NA | TRBD1 | TRBJ1-1 | TRBV29-1 | TGCAGCGTTGTAGGGGGACAGGGGACCTACACTGAAGCTTTCTTT | CSVVGGQGTYTEAFF
once | TRBD1 | TRBJ2-5 | TRBV4-1 | TGCGCCAGCAGCCACTTAAGTGGGCAGGGGGCCCAGTACTTC | CASSHLSGQGAQYF
NA | TRBD2 | TRBJ2-7 | TRBV27 | TGTGCCAGCAGTTTACGTCTAGCGGGGGGCGGCGAGCAGTACTTC | CASSLRLAGGGEQYF
NA | TRBD1 | TRBJ1-4 | TRBV19 | TGTGCCAGTACGACCACGGGGACAGTGACTGAAAAACTGTTTTTT | CASTTTGTVTEKLFF
NA | NA | TRBJ2-2 | TRBV12-3/TRBV12-4 | TGTGCCAGTGGAGGAGGGAGCGGGGAGCTGTTTTTT | CASGGGSGELFF
NA | TRBD1 | TRBJ1-5 | TRBV11-2 | TGTGCCAGCAGCTTAGGGGACAGACAGCCCCAGCATTTT | CASSLGDRQPQHF
NA | NA | TRBJ2-1 | TRBV6-2/TRBV6-3 | TGTGCCAGCAGTTACTTCGCGGAGACCTACAATGAGCAGTTCTTC | CASSYFAETYNEQFF
NA | TRBD1 | TRBJ2-7 | TRBV19 | TGTGCCAGTAGCCTCCAGGGACAGGGGTACGAGCAGTACTTC | CASSLQGQGYEQYF
NA | TRBD1 | TRBJ1-4 | TRBV5-5 | TGTGCCAGCAGCTCCCCGGGACAGGGCAATGAAAAACTGTTTTTT | CASSSPGQGNEKLFF
NA | NA | TRBJ1-6 | TRBV9 | TGTGCCAGCAGCGTAGAACAGGGTCAGTCACCCCTCCACTTT | CASSVEQGQSPLHF
NA | NA | TRBJ2-3 | TRBV7-9 | TGTGCCAGCTCAACCACGGGGGGCCCAGATACGCAGTATTTT | CASSTTGGPDTQYF
NA | NA | TRBJ1-5 | TRBV15 | TGTGCCACCAGCAGTGATTTCCAGGGAGGTCATCGTCCACGCAATCAGCCCCAGCATTTT | CATSSDFQGGHRPRNQPQHF
few | NA | TRBJ1-3 | TRBV7-9 | TGTGCCAGCAGGCCAGGGAACGGAAACACCATATATTTT | CASRPGNGNTIYF
NA | NA | TRBJ1-1 | TRBV12-3/TRBV12-4 | TGTGCCAGCAGTTTCGGGGGAGGTGAAGCTTTCTTT | CASSFGGGEAFF
NA | NA | TRBJ2-2 | TRBV11-3 | TGTGCCAGCAGCTTAGGCGGCATGTTCGGCAGGGGAAACACCGGGGAGCTGTTTTTT | CASSLGGMFGRGNTGELFF
NA | TRBD2 | TRBJ2-3 | TRBV3-1/TRBV3-2 | TGTGCCAGCAAACAAAGCGGGGGCACAGATACGCAGTATTTT | CASKQSGGTDTQYF
NA | NA | TRBJ2-3 | TRBV11-2 | TGTGCCAGCAGCTTAGGCCCGGGGGTGCCAGATACGCAGTATTTT | CASSLGPGVPDTQYF
few | TRBD1 | TRBJ1-1 | TRBV24-1 | TGTGCCACCTATTCCACCGGACAGGGGGAGAACACTGAAGCTTTCTTT | CATYSTGQGENTEAFF
NA | NA | TRBJ1-1 | TRBV27 | TGTGCCAGCAGTTCAGGGTTCGGAACTGAAGCTTTCTTT | CASSSGFGTEAFF
NA | NA | TRBJ2-1 | TRBV6-1 | TGTGCCAGCAGTGAATATAAACAGCACAATGAGCAGTTCTTC | CASSEYKQHNEQFF
NA | NA | TRBJ1-3 | TRBV3-1/TRBV3-2 | TGTGCCAGCAGCCTCGGGGGCTCTGGAAACACCATATATTTT | CASSLGGSGNTIYF
NA | NA | TRBJ2-3 | TRBV4-1 | TGCGCCAGCAGCCAAGTGTCGACTAGCACAGATACGCAGTATTTT | CASSQVSTSTDTQYF
NA | NA | TRBJ2-2 | TRBV2 | TGTGCCAGCAGTGAGTACGGGGAGCTGTTTTTT | CASSEYGELFF
NA | NA | TRBJ1-6 | TRBV3-1/TRBV3-2 | TGTGCCAGCAGCGTTCGAGTAAACTCCTATAATTCACCCCTCCACTTT | CASSVRVNSYNSPLHF
NA | TRBD1 | TRBJ1-5 | TRBV2 | TGTGCCAGCAGTGACCAGGGGGCCAATCAGCCCCAGCATTTT | CASSDQGANQPQHF
NA | NA | TRBJ2-7 | TRBV6-5 | TGTGCCAGCAGCTATGGACTGGACGTAACCTACGAGCAGTACTTC | CASSYGLDVTYEQYF
NA | NA | TRBJ1-1 | TRBV30 | TGTGCCTGGAGTGTACGGGTAGACGCCCCTGAAGCTTTCTTT | CAWSVRVDAPEAFF
NA | TRBD2 | TRBJ2-7 | TRBV6-5 | TGTGCCAGCACGCAACTAGCGGGTCGGAACGAGCAGTACTTC | CASTQLAGRNEQYF
NA | TRBD1 | TRBJ1-4 | TRBV5-1 | TGCGCCAGCAGCGCTGGGACAGGGCGAGATGAAAAACTGTTTTTT | CASSAGTGRDEKLFF
NA | NA | TRBJ1-1 | TRBV4-3 | TGCGCCAGCAGCCAAGTCGGCAGGGGTATGAGAACTGAAGCTTTCTTT | CASSQVGRGMRTEAFF
NA | TRBD1 | TRBJ1-4 | TRBV5-6 | TGTGCCAGCAGCTTGTCTCAGGGGGGACTTGAAAAACTGTTTTTT | CASSLSQGGLEKLFF
NA | NA | TRBJ1-1 | TRBV7-9 | TGTGCCAGCAGCCGAACCTCCGAGGCGGGAACTGAAGCTTTCTTT | CASSRTSEAGTEAFF
once | NA | TRBJ1-1 | TRBV5-1 | TGCGCCAGCAGCTTGGGACTGCTGAACACTGAAGCTTTCTTT | CASSLGLLNTEAFF
NA | TRBD1 | TRBJ1-2 | TRBV3-1/TRBV3-2 | TGTGCCAGCAGCCAAGGGACAGGGGAGGACTATGGCTACACCTTC | CASSQGTGEDYGYTF
NA | NA | TRBJ2-7 | TRBV6-1 | TGTGCCAGCAGTGCCCTTCTCCCAGGGATAGGGTACGAGCAGTACTTC | CASSALLPGIGYEQYF
NA | NA | TRBJ2-7 | TRBV4-2 | TGTGCCAGCAGCCAGCTTTTGGCTAGGAGCTCCTACGAGCAGTACTTC | CASSQLLARSSYEQYF
NA | TRBD2 | TRBJ2-7 | TRBV19 | TGTGCCACCTCAAAGGTAGCGGGAGGCTCCTACGAGCAGTACTTC | CATSKVAGGSYEQYF
once | NA | TRBJ1-3 | TRBV11-3 | TGTGCCAGCAGCAAGAGGCCAGGGCCTGGAAACACCATATATTTT | CASSKRPGPGNTIYF